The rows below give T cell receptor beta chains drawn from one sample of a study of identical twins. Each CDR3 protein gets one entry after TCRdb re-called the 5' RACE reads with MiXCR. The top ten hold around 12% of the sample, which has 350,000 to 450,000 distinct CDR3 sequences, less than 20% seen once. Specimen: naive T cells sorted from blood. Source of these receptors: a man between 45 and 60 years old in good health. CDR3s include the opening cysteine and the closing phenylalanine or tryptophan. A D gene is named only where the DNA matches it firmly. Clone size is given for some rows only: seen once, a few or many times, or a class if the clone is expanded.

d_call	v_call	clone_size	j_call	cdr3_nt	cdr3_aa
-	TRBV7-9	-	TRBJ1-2	TGTGCCAGCAGCTTAGATGCAGGGATTGGCTACACCTTC	CASSLDAGIGYTF
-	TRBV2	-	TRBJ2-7	TGTGCCAGCAGTGAAAAGTCTAACCACGGGGACGAGCAGTACTTC	CASSEKSNHGDEQYF
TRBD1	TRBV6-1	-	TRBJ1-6	TGTGCCAGCAGTAAAATTCCGGGACAGGGGAATTCACCCCTCCACTTT	CASSKIPGQGNSPLHF
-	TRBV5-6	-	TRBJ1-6	TGTGCCAGCAGCCCGGGGAGTTCACCCCTCCACTTT	CASSPGSSPLHF
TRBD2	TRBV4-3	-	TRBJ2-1	TGCGCCAGCAGCCGGATCTCAGCGGGAGGTTACAATGAGCAGTTCTTC	CASSRISAGGYNEQFF
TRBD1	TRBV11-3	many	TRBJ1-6	TGTGCCAGCAGCTTAACTGACAGGGGAGTCTCCTATAATTCACCCCTCCACTTT	CASSLTDRGVSYNSPLHF
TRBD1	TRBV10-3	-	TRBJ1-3	TGTGCCATCAGTGCAGACAGGGTAGCTGGAAACACCATATATTTT	CAISADRVAGNTIYF
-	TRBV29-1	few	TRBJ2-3	TGCAGCGTAAGGGCAGGAAGCACAGATACGCAGTATTTT	CSVRAGSTDTQYF
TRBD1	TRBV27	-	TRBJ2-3	TGTGCCAGCAAGACAGGGGTCACCACAGATACGCAGTATTTT	CASKTGVTTDTQYF
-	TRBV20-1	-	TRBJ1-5	TGCAGTGCTAGAGATGGGGTGGGCACGTACTCGGGTCAGCCCCAGCATTTT	CSARDGVGTYSGQPQHF
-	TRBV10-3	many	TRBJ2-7	TGTGCCATCAGTGAGAGTACGAACCACGAGCAGTACTTC	CAISESTNHEQYF
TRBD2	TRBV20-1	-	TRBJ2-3	TGCAGTGCTAGATCGCTAGCGGGGGAGGGCACAGATACGCAGTATTTT	CSARSLAGEGTDTQYF
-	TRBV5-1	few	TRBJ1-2	TGCGCCAGCAGCTTGGAGGGATACTATGGCTACACCTTC	CASSLEGYYGYTF
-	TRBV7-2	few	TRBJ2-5	TGTGCCAGCAGCACCCCTGGGGAGACCCAGTACTTC	CASSTPGETQYF
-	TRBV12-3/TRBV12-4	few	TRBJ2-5	TGTGCCAGCAGTTTACTAGCCCCCGGAGCAGGGGAGACCCAGTACTTC	CASSLLAPGAGETQYF
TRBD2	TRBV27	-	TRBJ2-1	TGTGCCAGCAACCTCGGGCTAGCGGCCGGTGAGCAGTTCTTC	CASNLGLAAGEQFF
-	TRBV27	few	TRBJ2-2	TGTGCCAGCAGTTCCATCACCGGGGAGCTGTTTTTT	CASSSITGELFF
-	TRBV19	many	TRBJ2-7	TGTGCCAGTGGCCCTCACAGCGACGAGCAGTACTTC	CASGPHSDEQYF
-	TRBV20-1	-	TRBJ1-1	TGCAGTGCTAGAGAGTTATTTAGTTACACTGAAGCTTTCTTT	CSARELFSYTEAFF
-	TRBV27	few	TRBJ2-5	TGTGCCAGCAAACCGGGAGCCACCCTCGGGACCCAGTACTTC	CASKPGATLGTQYF
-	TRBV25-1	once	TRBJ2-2	TGTGCCAGTGGGATATTCGGGGAGCTGTTTTTT	CASGIFGELFF
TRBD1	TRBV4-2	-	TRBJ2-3	TGTGCCAGCAGCCATCCCGGGACAGGGGACACAGATACGCAGTATTTT	CASSHPGTGDTDTQYF
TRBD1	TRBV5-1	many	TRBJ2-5	TGCGCCAGCAGCTGGGGTAGGGGGCGGTCAGAGACCCAGTACTTC	CASSWGRGRSETQYF
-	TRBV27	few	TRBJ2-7	TGTGCCAGCAGTTTATGGGCCTCTGGGAACTACGAGCAGTACTTC	CASSLWASGNYEQYF
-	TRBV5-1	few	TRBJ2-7	TGCGCCAGCAGCCTTAGGGGGGCGATCGACGAGCAGTACTTC	CASSLRGAIDEQYF
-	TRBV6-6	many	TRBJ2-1	TGTGCCAGCATGTGGGACCCCTACAATGAGCAGTTCTTC	CASMWDPYNEQFF
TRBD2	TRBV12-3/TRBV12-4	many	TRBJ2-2	TGTGCCAGCAGTTTCCCTAGCGGGGGGCCCGGGGAGCTGTTTTTT	CASSFPSGGPGELFF
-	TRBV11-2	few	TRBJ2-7	TGTGCCAGCAGCTTAGTAGCCGGCTTCTACGAGCAGTACTTC	CASSLVAGFYEQYF
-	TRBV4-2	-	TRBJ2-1	TGTGCCAGCAGCCTACACTTGCCTGCGGGGTCGCCCGTTACGAATGAGCAGTTCTTC	CASSLHLPAGSPVTNEQFF
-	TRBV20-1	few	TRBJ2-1	TGCAGTGCTCGACTAGAAAATAACAATGAGCAGTTCTTC	CSARLENNNEQFF
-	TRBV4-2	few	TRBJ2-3	TGTGCCAGCAGCCAAGACCCCGGTACAGGGCCGAGCACAGATACGCAGTATTTT	CASSQDPGTGPSTDTQYF
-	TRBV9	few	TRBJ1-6	TGTGCCAGCAGCGTGGACGTTTCTAATTCACCCCTCCACTTT	CASSVDVSNSPLHF
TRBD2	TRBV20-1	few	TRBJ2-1	TGCAGTGCTAGAGTGAGGAAGCGGGAGTGGGACAATGAGCAGTTCTTC	CSARVRKREWDNEQFF
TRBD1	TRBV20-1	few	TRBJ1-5	TGCAGTGCCCGGGACAGCTATCAGCCCCAGCATTTT	CSARDSYQPQHF
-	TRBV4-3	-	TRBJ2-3	TGCGCCAGCAGCCAAGAATCCGTCGGGGCTAGCACAGATACGCAGTATTTT	CASSQESVGASTDTQYF
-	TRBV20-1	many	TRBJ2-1	TGCAGTGCTAGAGACCCCCGAGGGACGGGCAATGAGCAGTTCTTC	CSARDPRGTGNEQFF
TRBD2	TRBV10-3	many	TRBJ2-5	TGTGCCATCAGTGAGTCAGTAGCGGGGGGGCCTTGGCAAGAGACCCAGTACTTC	CAISESVAGGPWQETQYF
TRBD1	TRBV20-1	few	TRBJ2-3	TGCAGTGCAACGCGGATACAGGGGGGTAGCACAGATACGCAGTATTTT	CSATRIQGGSTDTQYF
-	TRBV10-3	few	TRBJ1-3	TGTGCCATCAACGAACAGGGAGGATCTGGAAACACCATATATTTT	CAINEQGGSGNTIYF
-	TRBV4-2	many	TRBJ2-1	TGTGCCAGCAGCCAAGCCGACAGCTCCTACAATGAGCAGTTCTTC	CASSQADSSYNEQFF
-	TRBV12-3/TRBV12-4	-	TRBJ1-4	TGTGCCAGCAGTTCCGGGACAAAGGAAGAAAAACTGTTTTTT	CASSSGTKEEKLFF
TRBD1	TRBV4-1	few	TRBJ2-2	TGCGCCAGCAGCCCTAGGGGACAGGGGGACACCGGGGAGCTGTTTTTT	CASSPRGQGDTGELFF
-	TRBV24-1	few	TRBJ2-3	TGTGCCACCAGTGATGTTTTGGATACGCAGTATTTT	CATSDVLDTQYF
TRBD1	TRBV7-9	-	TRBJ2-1	TGTGCCAGCAGCTTGGGACAGGGGTTCCATGAGCAGTTCTTC	CASSLGQGFHEQFF
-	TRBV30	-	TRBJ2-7	TGTGCCTGGAGTGTAACTAGCCTCGAGCAGTACTTC	CAWSVTSLEQYF
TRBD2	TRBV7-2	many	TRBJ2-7	TGTGCCAGCAGCTTAGGGGTGGCGGGAGGCTACGAGCAGTACTTC	CASSLGVAGGYEQYF
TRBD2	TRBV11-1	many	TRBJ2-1	TGTGCCAGCAGCTTGGGGACTAGCGGGTCCTACAATGAGCAGTTCTTC	CASSLGTSGSYNEQFF
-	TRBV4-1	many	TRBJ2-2	TGCGCCAGCAGCCAAGGGACAGCCAACACCGGGGAGCTGTTTTTT	CASSQGTANTGELFF
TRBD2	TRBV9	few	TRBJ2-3	TGTGCCAGCAGCGTATCGGGACTAGCAGGCACAGATACGCAGTATTTT	CASSVSGLAGTDTQYF
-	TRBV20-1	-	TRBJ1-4	TGCAGTGCTAGGTGGTCTCCTGAAAAACTGTTTTTT	CSARWSPEKLFF
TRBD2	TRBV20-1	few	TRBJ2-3	TGCAGTGCTAGAGAGGGGGGGAGCGGGAGCACAGATACGCAGTATTTT	CSAREGGSGSTDTQYF
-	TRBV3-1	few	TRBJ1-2	TGTGCCAGCAGCCAAGAATGGTCAGAAGCCTATGGCTACACCTTC	CASSQEWSEAYGYTF
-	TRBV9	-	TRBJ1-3	TGTGCCAGCAGCGCCCGGGACTGGGGGGACACCATATATTTT	CASSARDWGDTIYF
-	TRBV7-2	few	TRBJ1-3	TGTGCCAGCAGCTTATCGTCAGGGGCGGTTGCTGGAAACACCATATATTTT	CASSLSSGAVAGNTIYF
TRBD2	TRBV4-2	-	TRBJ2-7	TGTGCCAGCAGCCACGCCGGGACTACGAGCTCCTACGAGCAGTACTTC	CASSHAGTTSSYEQYF
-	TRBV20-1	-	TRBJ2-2	TGCAGTGCGTCGGGCTGGGACACCGGGGAGCTGTTTTTT	CSASGWDTGELFF
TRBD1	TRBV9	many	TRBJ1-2	TGTGCCAGCAGCGTAGCGGACAGGGGGCGTTCGTACTATGGCTACACCTTC	CASSVADRGRSYYGYTF
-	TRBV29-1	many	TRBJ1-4	TGCAGCGCGAAAGATGGTGAAAAACTGTTTTTT	CSAKDGEKLFF